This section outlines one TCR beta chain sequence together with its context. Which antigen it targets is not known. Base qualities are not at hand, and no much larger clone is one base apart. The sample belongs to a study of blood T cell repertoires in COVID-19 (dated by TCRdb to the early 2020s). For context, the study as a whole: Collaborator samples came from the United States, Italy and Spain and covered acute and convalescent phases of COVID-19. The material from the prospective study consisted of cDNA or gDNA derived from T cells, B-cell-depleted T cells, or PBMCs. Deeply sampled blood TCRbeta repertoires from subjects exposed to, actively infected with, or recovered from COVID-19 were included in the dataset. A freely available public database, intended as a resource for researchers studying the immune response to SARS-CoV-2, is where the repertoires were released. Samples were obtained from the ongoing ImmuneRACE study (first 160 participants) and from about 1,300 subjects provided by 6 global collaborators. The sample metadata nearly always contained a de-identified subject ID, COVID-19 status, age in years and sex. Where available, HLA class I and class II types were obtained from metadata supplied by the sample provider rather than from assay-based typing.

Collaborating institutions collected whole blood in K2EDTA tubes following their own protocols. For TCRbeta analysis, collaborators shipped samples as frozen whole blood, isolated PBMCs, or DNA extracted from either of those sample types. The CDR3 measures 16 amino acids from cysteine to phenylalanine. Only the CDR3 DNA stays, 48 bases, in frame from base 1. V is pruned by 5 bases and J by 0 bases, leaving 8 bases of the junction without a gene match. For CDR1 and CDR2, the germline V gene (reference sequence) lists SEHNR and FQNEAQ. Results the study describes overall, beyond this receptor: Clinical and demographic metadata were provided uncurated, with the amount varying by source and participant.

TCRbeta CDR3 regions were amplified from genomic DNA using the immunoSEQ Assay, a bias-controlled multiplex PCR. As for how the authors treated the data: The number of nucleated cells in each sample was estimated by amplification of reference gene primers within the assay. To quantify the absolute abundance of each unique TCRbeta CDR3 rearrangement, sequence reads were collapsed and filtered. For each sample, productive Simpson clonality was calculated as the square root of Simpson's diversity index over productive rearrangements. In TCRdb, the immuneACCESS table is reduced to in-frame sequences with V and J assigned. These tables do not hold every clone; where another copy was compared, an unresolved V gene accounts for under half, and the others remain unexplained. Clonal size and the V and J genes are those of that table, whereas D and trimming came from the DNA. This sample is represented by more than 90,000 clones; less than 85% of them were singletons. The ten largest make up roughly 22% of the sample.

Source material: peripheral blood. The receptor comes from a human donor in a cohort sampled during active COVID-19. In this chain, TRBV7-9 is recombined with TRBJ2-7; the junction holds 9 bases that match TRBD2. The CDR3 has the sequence CASSRGLASSSYEQYF. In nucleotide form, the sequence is TGTGCCAGCAGCCGTGGACTAGCGTCCAGCTCCTACGAGCAGTACTTC.